This T cell receptor beta chain was documented in a study of blood T cell repertoires in COVID-19. The method was immunoSEQ multiplex PCR; TCRdb's version includes in-frame clones alone and lacks a portion of them. The sample has hundreds of thousands of clones; roughly 90% are singletons. The sequenced sample was peripheral blood. The sequence was obtained from a woman aged 25 to 39 with active or convalescent COVID-19.

This chain's CDR3 is CASRKDSGTSTDTQYF. In DNA form, the CDR3 reads TGCGCCAGCAGGAAAGATTCGGGGACTAGCACAGATACGCAGTATTTT. The V gene is TRBV5-1, the J gene TRBJ2-3, with a tentative D call TRBD2 (6 bases). The V and J ends lost 5 bases and 0 bases respectively, with 16 bases between them. This CDR3 contains 16 residues. Germline V gene data show CDR1 as SGHRS and CDR2 as YFSETQ.